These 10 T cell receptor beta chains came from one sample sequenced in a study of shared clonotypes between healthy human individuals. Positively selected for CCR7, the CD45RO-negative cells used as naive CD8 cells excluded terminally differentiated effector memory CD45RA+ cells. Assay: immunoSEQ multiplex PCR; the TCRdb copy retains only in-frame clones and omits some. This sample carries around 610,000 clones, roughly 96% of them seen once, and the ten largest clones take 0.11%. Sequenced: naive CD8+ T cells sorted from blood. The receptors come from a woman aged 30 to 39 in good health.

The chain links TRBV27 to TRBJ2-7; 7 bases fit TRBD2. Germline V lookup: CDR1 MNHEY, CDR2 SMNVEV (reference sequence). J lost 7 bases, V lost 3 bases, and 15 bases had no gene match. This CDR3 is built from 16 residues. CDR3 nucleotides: TGTGCCAGCAGTTTTCTCAGAAGGGGAGGGGTGGGAGAGCAGTACTTC. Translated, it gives CASSFLRRGGVGEQYF.

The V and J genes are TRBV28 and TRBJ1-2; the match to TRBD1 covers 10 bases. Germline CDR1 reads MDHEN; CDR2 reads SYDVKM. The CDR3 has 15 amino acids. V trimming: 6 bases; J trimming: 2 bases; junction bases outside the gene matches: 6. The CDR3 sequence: CASSLGQGQNYGYTF. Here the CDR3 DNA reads TGTGCCAGCAGCTTGGGACAGGGGCAGAACTATGGCTACACCTTC.

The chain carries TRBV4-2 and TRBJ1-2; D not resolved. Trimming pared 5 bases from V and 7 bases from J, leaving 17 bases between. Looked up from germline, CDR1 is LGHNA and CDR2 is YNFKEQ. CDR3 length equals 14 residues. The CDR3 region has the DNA TGTGCCAGCAGCTTGGTTGTTACGGCGGCTGGCTACACCTTC. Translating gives CASSLVVTAAGYTF.

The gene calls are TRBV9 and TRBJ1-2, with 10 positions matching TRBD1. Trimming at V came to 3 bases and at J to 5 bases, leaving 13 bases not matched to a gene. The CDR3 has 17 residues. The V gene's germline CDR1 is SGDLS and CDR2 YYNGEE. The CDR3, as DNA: TGTGCCAGCAGCGGCCGGGACAGGGGCCTACTGGGGTATGGCTACACCTTC. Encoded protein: CASSGRDRGLLGYGYTF.

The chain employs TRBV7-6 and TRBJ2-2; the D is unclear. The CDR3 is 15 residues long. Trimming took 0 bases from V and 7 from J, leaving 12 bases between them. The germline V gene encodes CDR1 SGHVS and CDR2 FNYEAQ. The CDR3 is CASSLARGNLGELFF. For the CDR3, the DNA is TGTGCCAGCAGCTTAGCCCGTGGGAATCTCGGGGAGCTGTTTTTT.

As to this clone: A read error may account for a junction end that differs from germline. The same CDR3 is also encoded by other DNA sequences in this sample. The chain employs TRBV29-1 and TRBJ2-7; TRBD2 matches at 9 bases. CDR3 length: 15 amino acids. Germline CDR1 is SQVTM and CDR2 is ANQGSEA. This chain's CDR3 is CSVIPLAGLTYEQYF. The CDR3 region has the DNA TGCAGCGTTATACCTCTAGCGGGATTGACCTATGAGCAGTACTTC.

The CDR3 DNA is TGTGCCAGCAGCTCCCCGACTCCGCAAGAGATTAATGAGCAGTTCTTC. Protein sequence: CASSSPTPQEINEQFF. This rearrangement joins TRBV7-9 to TRBJ2-1; no clear D gene. The CDR3 consists of 16 residues. Germline lookup yields CDR1 SEHNR and CDR2 FQNEAQ (reference sequence). Trimming stripped 4 bases from V and 7 bases from J, with 20 bases between.

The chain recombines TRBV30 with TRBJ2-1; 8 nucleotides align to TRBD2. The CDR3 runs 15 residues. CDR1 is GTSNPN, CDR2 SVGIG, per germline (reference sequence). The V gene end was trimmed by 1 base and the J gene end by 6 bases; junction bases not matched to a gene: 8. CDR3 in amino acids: CAWSGLSGIPNEQFF. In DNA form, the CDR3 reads TGTGCCTGGAGTGGCCTTAGCGGGATACCCAATGAGCAGTTCTTC. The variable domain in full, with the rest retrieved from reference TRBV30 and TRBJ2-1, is SQTIHQWPATLVQPVGSPLSLECTVEGTSNPNLYWYRQAAGRGLQLLFYSVGIGQISSEVPQNLSASRPQDRQFILSSKKLLLSDSGFYLCAWSGLSGIPNEQFFGPGTRLTVL.

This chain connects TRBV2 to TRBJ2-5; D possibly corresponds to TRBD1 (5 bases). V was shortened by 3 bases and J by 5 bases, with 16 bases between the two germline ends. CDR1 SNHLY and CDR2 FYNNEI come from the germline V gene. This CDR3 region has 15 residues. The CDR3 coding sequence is TGTGCCAGCAGTGAGTCGACAGCCCTCAGGGAGACCCAGTACTTC. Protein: CASSESTALRETQYF.

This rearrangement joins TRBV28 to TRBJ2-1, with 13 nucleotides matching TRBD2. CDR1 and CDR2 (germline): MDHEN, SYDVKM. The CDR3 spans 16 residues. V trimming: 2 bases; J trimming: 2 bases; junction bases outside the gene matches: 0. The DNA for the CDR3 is TGTGCCAGCAGTTTAACTAGCGGGAGGGCCTACAATGAGCAGTTCTTC. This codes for CASSLTSGRAYNEQFF. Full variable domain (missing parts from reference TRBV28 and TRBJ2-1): DVKVTQSSRYLVKRTGEKVFLECVQDMDHENMFWYRQDPGLGLRLIYFSYDVKMKEKGDIPEGYSVSREKKERFSLILESASTNQTSMYLCASSLTSGRAYNEQFFGPGTRLTVL.